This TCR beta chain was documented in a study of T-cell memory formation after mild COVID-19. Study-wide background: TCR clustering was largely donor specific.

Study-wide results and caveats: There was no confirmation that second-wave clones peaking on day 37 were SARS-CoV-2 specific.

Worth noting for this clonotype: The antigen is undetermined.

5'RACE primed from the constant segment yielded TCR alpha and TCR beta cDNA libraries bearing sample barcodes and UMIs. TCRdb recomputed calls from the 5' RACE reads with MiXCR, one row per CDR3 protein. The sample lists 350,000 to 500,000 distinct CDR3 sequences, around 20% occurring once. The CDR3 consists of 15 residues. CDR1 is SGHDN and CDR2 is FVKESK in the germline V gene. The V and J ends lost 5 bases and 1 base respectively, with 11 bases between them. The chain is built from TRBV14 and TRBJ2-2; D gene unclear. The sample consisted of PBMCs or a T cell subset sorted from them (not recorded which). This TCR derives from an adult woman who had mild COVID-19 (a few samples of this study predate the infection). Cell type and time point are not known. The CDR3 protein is CASSSPLQNTGELFF. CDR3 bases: TGTGCCAGCAGCTCCCCCCTCCAGAACACCGGGGAGCTGTTTTTT.